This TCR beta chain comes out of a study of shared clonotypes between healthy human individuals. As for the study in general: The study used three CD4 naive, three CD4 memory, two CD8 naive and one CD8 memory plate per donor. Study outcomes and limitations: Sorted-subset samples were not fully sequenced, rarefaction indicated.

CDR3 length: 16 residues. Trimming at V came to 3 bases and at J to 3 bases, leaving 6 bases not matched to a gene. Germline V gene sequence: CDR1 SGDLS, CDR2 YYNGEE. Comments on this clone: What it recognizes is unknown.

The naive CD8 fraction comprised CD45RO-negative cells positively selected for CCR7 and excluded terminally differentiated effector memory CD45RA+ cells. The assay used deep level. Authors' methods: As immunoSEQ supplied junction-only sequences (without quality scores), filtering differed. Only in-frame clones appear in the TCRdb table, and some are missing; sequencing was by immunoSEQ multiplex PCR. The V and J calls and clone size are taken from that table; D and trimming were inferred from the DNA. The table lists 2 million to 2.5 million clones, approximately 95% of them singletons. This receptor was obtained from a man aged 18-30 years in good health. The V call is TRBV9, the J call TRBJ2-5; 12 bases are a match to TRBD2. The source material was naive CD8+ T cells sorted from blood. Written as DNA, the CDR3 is TGTGCCAGCAGCGCAGGACTAGCGGGGATGGAAGAGACCCAGTACTTC. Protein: CASSAGLAGMEETQYF.